This T cell receptor (beta chain) emerged from a study of T cells in Graves' hyperthyroidism and ophthalmopathy (dated by TCRdb to between 2019 and 2020). Broadly, across the study: Peripheral blood was sampled at the time of initial diagnosis, prior to any treatment. According to the paper, TCR Vbeta CDR3 sequencing was carried out on roughly 130 peripheral blood samples, which came from 40 to 45 ophthalmopathy, around 74 hyperthyroidism and some 17 progressor patients. After blood sampling, hyperthyroidism patients were treated with methimazole at a starting dose of 30 mg daily, and ophthalmopathy patients were treated with high-dose intravenous methylprednisolone. The 75 to 100 discovery patients were randomly divided into training and test sets at a 7:3 ratio. Whether ophthalmopathy could be predicted prospectively was tested in an independent validation cohort made up of approximately 19 hyperthyroidism patients plus 17 patients who later progressed to ophthalmopathy. A discovery cohort of about a hundred patients, roughly 43 with Graves' ophthalmopathy and fewer than 65 with stable Graves' hyperthyroidism, was used to find distinguishing TCR V-J signatures. In addition, the study compared T-cell repertoires in thyroid tissue and in blood from about 6 Graves' hyperthyroidism patients. The paper as a whole reports these results and caveats: Most expanded thyroid clonotypes (frequency above 0.001) were also found in blood, which suggests that blood repertoires may mirror thyroid immune responses. Sample size was not statistically predetermined, and investigators were not blinded to group allocation. In validation, progression to ophthalmopathy was predicted by the model with roughly 71% sensitivity and roughly 76% specificity, a median of roughly six months before onset. A 13 V-J signature model separated ophthalmopathy from stable hyperthyroidism, with over 85% sensitivity and 81% to 82% specificity in cross-validation and 80%/75% in testing.

From its cysteine to its phenylalanine, the CDR3 spans 15 amino acids. Only the CDR3 DNA is retained, 45 bases long and in frame from the first base. From a lookup of the germline V gene, CDR1 and CDR2 are ENHRY and SYGVKD. V loses 0 bases at its end and J loses 4 bases; junction bases beyond the gene matches: 2. Hyperthyroidism patients were newly diagnosed, with disease duration under 2 months, and aged 18 to 65 years. Exclusion was applied to patients with uncontrolled infections, other autoimmune diseases, pregnancy or lactation. Diagnoses were established on the basis of clinical symptoms, serum thyroxine and TRAb, thyroid ultrasound, and orbital computed tomography. Blood from progressor patients was collected at the time of first diagnosis with hyperthyroidism, before any ophthalmopathy symptoms had appeared. PBMCs were separated from roughly 10 ml of fresh peripheral blood using Ficoll-Paque density gradient centrifugation. Progressor patients were initially diagnosed with Graves' hyperthyroidism and developed ophthalmopathy during follow-up. Trizol reagent was used to extract total RNA, and RNA quality was then checked on an Agilent 2100 Bioanalyzer.

TCR beta CDR3 regions were amplified from RNA transcripts. The TCR CDR3 was subjected to a first round of RT-PCR using the HTBI primer set and the Qiagen OneStep RT-PCR kit. Libraries were constructed in a second round of multiplex PCR, after which size selection and purification were performed. The libraries were sequenced on an Illumina HiSeq2000 using paired-end 100 bp reads. In the source study's methods: SOAPnuke was used to process the raw data, throwing out any read that contained adapters or uncalled bases, had a mean Phred below 15, or lacked an exact constant-primer or identifier match. COPE v1.2.5 was used to merge high-quality paired reads, and clonotypes were defined as unique nucleotide sequences. MiTCR v1.1 was used to align clonotypes to the IMGT TRBV, TRBD and TRBJ reference segments. Analysis was restricted to V-J combinations with a frequency above 0.0001, which covered roughly 99% of repertoires. The TCS score was defined as the ratio of F50 (clonal expansion) to E x V (chaos), calculated using BLOSUM62-based TCRdist between CDR3 peptides within each V-J. Welch's t-statistics and random forest reduced around 520 V-J features to fewer than 15, which were used in a naive Bayes classifier (R e1071). The public reads were reprocessed in TCRdb via fastp at Q25 and MiXCR, keeping in-frame beta chains. For every CDR3 protein sequence, its rows merge into one entry that carries the most common genes and DNA. TCRdb, not the authors, supplied the V and J calls. This sample comprises approximately 400,000 distinct CDR3 sequences, about 14% of them detected only once. Around 21% of the sample comes from the top ten.

In this sample, this clonotype turned up many times. Its antigen remains undetermined. One base away there is no much larger clone; base qualities are not given. Source material: blood. The receptor was isolated from a man younger than 40 with Graves' hyperthyroidism that later progressed to Graves' ophthalmopathy. The chain uses TRBV10-3 and TRBJ1-1, and 10 junctional nucleotides match TRBD1. This receptor has the CDR3 CAISESGTGATEAFF. The nucleotide sequence is TGTGCCATCAGTGAGTCGGGGACAGGGGCCACTGAAGCTTTCTTT.